Listed here are 20 T cell receptor beta chains from one sample, sequenced in a study of identifying expanded T cells in peripheral blood. The table came from immunoSEQ multiplex PCR; TCRdb's copy has only in-frame clones and leaves some out. The sample contains about 78,000 clones, 84% of which appear only once. Material: blood. These receptors originate from a person between 18 and 75 years old in good health.

V is TRBV4-3 and J is TRBJ2-5; TRBD2 matches 10 bases. Germline V gives CDR1 LGHNA, CDR2 YSLEER. V lost 1 base to trimming and J lost 4 bases; unmatched junction nucleotides: 6. This CDR3 contains 16 residues. CDR3 bases: TGCGCCAGCAGCCAAGGCCTAGCGGGAGATTTAGAGACCCAGTACTTC. Its translation: CASSQGLAGDLETQYF.

The chain joins TRBV7-8 to TRBJ2-7; D gene ambiguous. In germline, CDR1 is SGHVS, CDR2 FQNEAQ. The CDR3 covers 12 residues. V lost 3 bases, J lost 5 bases, and 8 bases lay in between. Here the CDR3 reads CASSLRGNEQYF. The DNA for the CDR3 is TGTGCCAGCAGCTTGCGTGGGAACGAGCAGTACTTC.

The chain uses TRBV4-3 and TRBJ2-3; D not certain. The ends were cut back, 0 bases at V and 0 bases at J, with 10 bases in the middle. Germline CDR1 is LGHNA and CDR2 is YSLEER. CDR3 length: 16 amino acids. CDR3 sequence (DNA): TGCGCCAGCAGCCAAGAAACCGGGCTTAGCACAGATACGCAGTATTTT. It yields the protein CASSQETGLSTDTQYF.

Only one count was recorded for this clone. The rearrangement links TRBV14 to TRBJ1-2; no clear D gene. This CDR3 comprises 14 residues. The V gene lost 0 bases and the J gene lost 4 bases, with 9 bases spanning the gap. The germline V gene has CDR1 SGHDN and CDR2 FVKESK. Here the CDR3 DNA reads TGTGCCAGCAGCCAAGACCGGGGAACCTATGGCTACACCTTC. It specifies CASSQDRGTYGYTF.

This chain connects TRBV7-9 to TRBJ2-7, with a possible D match to TRBD2 (6 bases). CDR1 is SEHNR and CDR2 is FQNEAQ in the germline V gene (reference sequence). The CDR3 sequence is 14 residues long. V lost 1 base, J lost 4 bases, and 11 bases lay in between. The CDR3 sequence: CASSLELAGYEQYF. CDR3 sequence (DNA): TGTGCCAGCAGCTTAGAGCTGGCGGGGTACGAGCAGTACTTC.

The chain combines TRBV7-9 with TRBJ2-5, with TRBD1 matching 12 bases. V shed 4 bases, J shed 5 bases, and the junction held 8 bases outside the gene matches. This CDR3 is built from 16 residues. CDR1 is SEHNR and CDR2 is FQNEAQ in the germline V gene (reference sequence). The CDR3 protein is CASSSSGTGGKETQYF. CDR3 in DNA: TGTGCCAGCAGCTCCTCCGGGACAGGGGGCAAGGAGACCCAGTACTTC.

The rearrangement joins TRBV7-3 to TRBJ2-7; tentative D call: TRBD2 (5 bases). The CDR3 is 13 amino acids. Trimming left V 2 bases short and J 7 bases short, with 12 bases between. Germline V lookup: CDR1 SGHTA, CDR2 FQGTGA. CDR3 sequence (DNA): TGTGCCAGCAGCTTACACAGATCGGGAGAGCAGTACTTC. Its translation: CASSLHRSGEQYF.

The rearrangement joins TRBV18 to TRBJ2-7, with a possible D match to TRBD2 (5 bases). Germline V gene lookup returns CDR1 KGHSH and CDR2 LQKENI. Trimming took 0 bases from V and 1 from J, leaving 13 bases between them. The CDR3 runs 16 residues. This CDR3 is CASSPPGRERSYEQYF. In nucleotides, the CDR3 is TGTGCCAGCTCACCACCGGGAAGGGAGAGGTCCTACGAGCAGTACTTC.

CDR3 coding DNA: TGCGCCAGCAGCCAGGGACTAGATTACAATGAGCAGTTCTTC. The encoded protein is CASSQGLDYNEQFF. The chain recombines TRBV4-3 with TRBJ2-1, with 8 bases that match TRBD2. The CDR3 covers 14 residues. Germline CDR1 and CDR2: LGHNA and YSLEER. V dropped 3 bases and J dropped 4; count of bases not matched to a gene: 2.

The chain links TRBV18 to TRBJ2-7; 10 positions agree with TRBD2. Trimming took 2 bases from V and 4 from J; bases not matched to a gene: 5. From germline, CDR1 is KGHSH and CDR2 LQKENI. The CDR3 consists of 15 residues. The CDR3 reads CASSPSGTSAYEQYF. Written as DNA, the CDR3 is TGTGCCAGCTCACCATCCGGGACTAGCGCTTACGAGCAGTACTTC.

This chain uses TRBV28 with TRBJ1-2; 9 positions agree with TRBD1. The CDR3 spans 14 residues. After removal of 7 bases from V and 2 bases from J, the junction contained 5 bases not matched to a gene. Per germline, CDR1 MDHEN and CDR2 SYDVKM. The CDR3 DNA sequence: TGTGCCAGCACTACGGGACAGGGAAACTATGGCTACACCTTC. As protein: CASTTGQGNYGYTF.

V gene TRBV15 combines with J gene TRBJ2-5, with D perhaps matching TRBD2 (6 bases). The CDR3 contains 15 residues. Deletions cut 3 bases from V and 4 bases from J, with 15 bases between. The V gene's germline CDR1 is LNHNV and CDR2 YYDKDF (reference sequence). CDR3 in amino acids: CATSSPEGGLETQYF. The DNA for the CDR3 is TGTGCCACCAGCAGCCCTGAAGGAGGGCTAGAGACCCAGTACTTC.

This chain joins TRBV16 and TRBJ2-7, with 10 bases fitting TRBD2. This CDR3 contains 15 residues. Unmatched junction bases numbered 6, after V lost 4 bases and J lost 3 bases. In germline, CDR1 is KGHSY, CDR2 FQNENV. CDR3 in amino acids: CASSPPSGSNYEQYF. The CDR3 coding sequence is TGTGCCAGCAGCCCTCCTAGCGGGAGTAACTACGAGCAGTACTTC.

The gene calls are TRBV7-9 and TRBJ1-3; TRBD1 agrees at 12 bases. After removal of 11 bases from V and 2 bases from J, the junction contained 10 bases not matched to a gene. The CDR3 totals 16 residues. Germline V CDR1 and CDR2: SEHNR, FQNEAQ (reference sequence). The CDR3 is CALGQGATSTGNTIYF. The CDR3 DNA reads as TGTGCCCTGGGACAGGGGGCGACGAGTACTGGAAACACCATATATTTT.

This clone was observed a single time. This chain joins TRBV7-9 and TRBJ2-1; D is undetermined. Trimming pared 5 bases from V and 5 bases from J, leaving 10 bases between. Per the germline V gene, CDR1 is SEHNR and CDR2 is FQNEAQ (reference sequence). The CDR3 totals 13 residues. CDR3 amino acids: CASSHTINNEQFF. The CDR3 nucleotides are TGTGCCAGCAGCCATACAATTAACAATGAGCAGTTCTTC.

This clone has only one observation. CDR3 amino acids: CASMTEKGAEQYF. CDR3 bases: TGTGCCAGCATGACTGAAAAAGGTGCCGAGCAGTACTTC. The V gene is TRBV7-9, the J gene TRBJ2-7; D remains ambiguous. The CDR3 sequence is 13 residues long. V lost 7 bases and J lost 6, with 16 bases in between. Per the germline V gene, CDR1 is SEHNR and CDR2 is FQNEAQ (reference sequence).

This sequence joins TRBV19 and TRBJ2-3, with D perhaps being TRBD1 or TRBD2 (6 bases each). Germline CDR1 LNHDA, CDR2 SQIVND (reference sequence). The V and J ends lost 4 bases and 1 base respectively, with 9 bases between them. CDR3 size: 14 residues. The chain's CDR3 is CASSKGGGTDTQYF. The CDR3 nucleotides are TGTGCCAGTAGTAAGGGGGGTGGCACAGATACGCAGTATTTT.

This clone was picked up one time. This chain uses TRBV27 with TRBJ2-1; D is uncertain. This CDR3 is 14 amino acids long. Between the trimmed V and J ends, which lost 2 bases and 7 bases, there was a span of 12 bases. From germline, CDR1 is MNHEY and CDR2 SMNVEV (reference sequence). CDR3 loop: CASSLRAGLNEQFF. The CDR3 coding sequence is TGTGCCAGCAGTTTACGGGCAGGTTTGAATGAGCAGTTCTTC.

This clone was detected only once. The rearrangement links TRBV28 to TRBJ2-7; TRBD1 is a possible D gene (6 bases). Looked up from germline, CDR1 is MDHEN and CDR2 is SYDVKM. V was pared by 5 bases and J by 0 bases, with 14 bases between. This CDR3 contains 15 residues. CDR3 loop: CASSITDRYSYEQYF. DNA of the CDR3: TGTGCCAGCAGTATCACGGACAGATACTCCTACGAGCAGTACTTC.

In nucleotides, the CDR3 is TGTGCCAGCAGTAAAACTAGCGGGAGATCGACAGATACGCAGTATTTT. This translates into CASSKTSGRSTDTQYF. V and J are TRBV2 and TRBJ2-3; 11 nucleotides line up with TRBD2. The CDR3 length is 16 residues. V trimming: 5 bases; J trimming: 3 bases; junction bases outside the gene matches: 7. CDR1 is SNHLY, CDR2 FYNNEI, per germline.